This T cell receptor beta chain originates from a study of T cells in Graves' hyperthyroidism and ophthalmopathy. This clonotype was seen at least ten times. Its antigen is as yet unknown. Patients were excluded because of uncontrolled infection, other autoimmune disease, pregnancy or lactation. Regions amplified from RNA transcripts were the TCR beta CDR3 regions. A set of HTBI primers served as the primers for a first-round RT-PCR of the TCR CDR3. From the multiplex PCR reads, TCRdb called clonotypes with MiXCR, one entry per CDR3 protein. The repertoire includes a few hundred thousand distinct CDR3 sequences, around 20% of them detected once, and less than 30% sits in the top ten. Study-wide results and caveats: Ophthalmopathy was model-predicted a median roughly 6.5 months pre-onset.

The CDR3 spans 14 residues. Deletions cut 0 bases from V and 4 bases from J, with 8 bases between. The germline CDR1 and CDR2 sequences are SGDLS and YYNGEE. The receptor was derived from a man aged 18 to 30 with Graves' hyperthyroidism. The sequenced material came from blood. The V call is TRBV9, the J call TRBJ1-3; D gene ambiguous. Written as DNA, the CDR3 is TGTGCCAGCAGCGTAGGAGACCGCGGAAACACCATATATTTT. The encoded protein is CASSVGDRGNTIYF.